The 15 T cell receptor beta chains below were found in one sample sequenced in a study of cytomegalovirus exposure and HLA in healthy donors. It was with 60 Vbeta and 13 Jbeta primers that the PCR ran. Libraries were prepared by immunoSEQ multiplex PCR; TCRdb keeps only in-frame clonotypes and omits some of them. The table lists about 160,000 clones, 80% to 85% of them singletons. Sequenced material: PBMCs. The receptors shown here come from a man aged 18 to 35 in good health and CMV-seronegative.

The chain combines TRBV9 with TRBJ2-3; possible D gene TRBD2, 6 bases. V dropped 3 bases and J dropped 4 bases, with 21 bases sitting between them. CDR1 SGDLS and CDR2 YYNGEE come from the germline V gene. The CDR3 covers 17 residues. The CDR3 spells CASSDGSLAMGADTQYF. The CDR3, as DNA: TGTGCCAGCAGCGACGGATCCCTAGCGATGGGGGCAGATACGCAGTATTTT.

CDR3 region: CASSVQGIFDYGYTF. As DNA, the CDR3 is TGCGCCAGCAGCGTACAGGGGATTTTCGACTATGGCTACACCTTC. The J gene is TRBJ1-2, the V gene TRBV5-1; 7 bases fit TRBD1. The CDR3 totals 15 residues. V trimming: 4 bases; J trimming: 3 bases; junction bases outside the gene matches: 9. The germline V gene has CDR1 SGHRS and CDR2 YFSETQ.

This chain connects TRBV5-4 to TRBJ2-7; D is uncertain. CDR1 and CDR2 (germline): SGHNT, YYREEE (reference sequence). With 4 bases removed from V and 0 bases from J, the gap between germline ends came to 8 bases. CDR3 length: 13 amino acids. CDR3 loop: CASSELSSYEQYF. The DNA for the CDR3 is TGTGCCAGCAGCGAACTTAGCTCCTACGAGCAGTACTTC. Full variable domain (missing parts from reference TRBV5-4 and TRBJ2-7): ETGVTQSPTHLIKTRGQQVTLRCSSQSGHNTVSWYQQALGQGPQFIFQYYREEENGRGNFPPRFSGLQFPNYSSELNVNALELDDSALYLCASSELSSYEQYFGPGTRLTVT.

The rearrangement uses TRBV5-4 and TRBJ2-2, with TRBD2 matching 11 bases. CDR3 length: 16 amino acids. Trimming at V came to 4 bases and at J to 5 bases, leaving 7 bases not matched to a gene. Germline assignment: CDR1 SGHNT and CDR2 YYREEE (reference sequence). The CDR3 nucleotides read TGTGCCAGCAGCCGCGGACTAGCGGGTACTACCGGGGAGCTGTTTTTT. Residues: CASSRGLAGTTGELFF.

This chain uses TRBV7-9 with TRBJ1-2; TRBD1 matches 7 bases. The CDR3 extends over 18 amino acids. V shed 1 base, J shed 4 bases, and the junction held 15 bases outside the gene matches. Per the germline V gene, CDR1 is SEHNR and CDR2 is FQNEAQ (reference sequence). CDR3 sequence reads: CASSLGEGRGPLIYGYTF. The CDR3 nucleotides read TGTGCCAGCAGCTTAGGAGAGGGTAGGGGGCCGTTGATCTATGGCTACACCTTC. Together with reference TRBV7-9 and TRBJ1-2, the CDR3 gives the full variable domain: DTGVSQNPRHKITKRGQNVTFRCDPISEHNRLYWYRQTLGQGPEFLTYFQNEAQLEKSRLLSDRFSAERPKGSFSTLEIQRTEQGDSAMYLCASSLGEGRGPLIYGYTFGSGTRLTVV.

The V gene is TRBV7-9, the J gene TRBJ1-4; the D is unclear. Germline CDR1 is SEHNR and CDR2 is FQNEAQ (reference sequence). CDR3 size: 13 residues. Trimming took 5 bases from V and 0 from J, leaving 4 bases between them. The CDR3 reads CASSRATNEKLFF. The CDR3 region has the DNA TGTGCCAGCAGCCGAGCAACTAATGAAAAACTGTTTTTT.

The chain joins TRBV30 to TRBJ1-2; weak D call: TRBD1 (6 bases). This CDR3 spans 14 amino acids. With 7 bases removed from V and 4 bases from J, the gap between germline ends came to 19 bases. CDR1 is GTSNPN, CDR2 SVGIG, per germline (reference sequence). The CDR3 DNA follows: TGTGCCTCCACGCAGGGGCCGGGGGGCTATGGCTACACCTTC. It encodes CASTQGPGGYGYTF.

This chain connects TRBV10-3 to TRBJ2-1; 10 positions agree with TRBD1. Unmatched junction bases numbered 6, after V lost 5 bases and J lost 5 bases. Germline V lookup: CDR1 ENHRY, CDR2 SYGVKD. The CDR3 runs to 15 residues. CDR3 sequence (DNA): TGTGCCATCAGTCGGGGACAGGGGATCAACAATGAGCAGTTCTTC. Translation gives CAISRGQGINNEQFF.

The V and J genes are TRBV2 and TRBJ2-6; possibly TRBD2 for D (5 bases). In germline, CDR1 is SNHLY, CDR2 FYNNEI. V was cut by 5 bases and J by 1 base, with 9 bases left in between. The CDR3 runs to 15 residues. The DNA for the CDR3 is TGTGCCAGCAGTAAGGAGCGGTCTGGGGCCAACGTCCTGACTTTC. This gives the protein CASSKERSGANVLTF.

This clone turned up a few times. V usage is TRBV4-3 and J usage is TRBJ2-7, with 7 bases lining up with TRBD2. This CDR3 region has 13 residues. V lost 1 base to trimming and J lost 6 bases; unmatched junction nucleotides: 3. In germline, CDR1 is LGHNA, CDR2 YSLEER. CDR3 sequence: CASSQGLAAEQYF. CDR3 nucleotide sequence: TGCGCCAGCAGCCAAGGACTAGCAGCCGAGCAGTACTTC.

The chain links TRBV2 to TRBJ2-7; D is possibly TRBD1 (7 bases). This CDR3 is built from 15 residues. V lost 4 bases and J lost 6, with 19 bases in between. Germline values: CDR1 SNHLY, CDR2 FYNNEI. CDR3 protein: CASSAGGRGSSEQYF. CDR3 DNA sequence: TGTGCCAGCAGTGCAGGGGGGCGGGGTAGCTCCGAGCAGTACTTC.

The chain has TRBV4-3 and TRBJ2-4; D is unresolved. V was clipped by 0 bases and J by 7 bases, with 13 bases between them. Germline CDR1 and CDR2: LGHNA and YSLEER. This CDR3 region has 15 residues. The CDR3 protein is CASSQDFPAGNIQYF. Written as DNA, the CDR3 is TGCGCCAGCAGCCAAGATTTCCCAGCCGGGAACATTCAGTACTTC.

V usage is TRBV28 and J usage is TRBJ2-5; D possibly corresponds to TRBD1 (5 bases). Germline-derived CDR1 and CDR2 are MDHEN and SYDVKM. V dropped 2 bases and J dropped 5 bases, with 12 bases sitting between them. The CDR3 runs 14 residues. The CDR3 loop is CASSLRGRWETQYF. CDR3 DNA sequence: TGTGCCAGCAGTTTAAGGGGCCGGTGGGAGACCCAGTACTTC.

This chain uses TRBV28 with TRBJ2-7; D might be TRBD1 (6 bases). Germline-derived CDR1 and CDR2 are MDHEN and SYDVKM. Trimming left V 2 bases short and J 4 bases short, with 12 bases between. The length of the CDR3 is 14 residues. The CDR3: CASSLNLQGYEQYF. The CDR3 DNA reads TGTGCCAGCAGTTTAAATCTACAGGGTTACGAGCAGTACTTC.

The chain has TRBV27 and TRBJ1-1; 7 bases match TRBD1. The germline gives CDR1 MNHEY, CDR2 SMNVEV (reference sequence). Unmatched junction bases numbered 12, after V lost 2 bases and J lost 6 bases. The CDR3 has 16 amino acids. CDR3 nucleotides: TGTGCCAGCAGTTTAGGGATAGGGACAGCATACCCTGAAGCTTTCTTT. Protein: CASSLGIGTAYPEAFF.